This T cell receptor (beta chain) stems from a study of shared clonotypes between healthy human individuals. Comment on this clone: The same CDR3 arises from other DNA sequences in this sample as well.

Produced via immunoSEQ multiplex PCR; TCRdb's table is partial and in-frame only. The sample consists of some 650,000 clones, less than 98% of them appearing once. The CDR3 contains 13 residues. Germline V gives CDR1 MDHEN, CDR2 SYDVKM. V gave up 6 bases and J gave up 2 bases, with 11 bases separating them. This TCR came from a woman aged 25 to 39 in good health. The sequenced sample consisted of naive CD4+ T cells sorted from blood. The subset is: CD45RA+ positively selected. This chain links TRBV28 with TRBJ2-7; D unclear. The CDR3 nucleotides are TGTGCCAGCAGCCTAGGACCTACCTACGAGCAGTACTTC. Translation gives CASSLGPTYEQYF.